These 21 T cell receptor beta chains were all obtained from the same sample, sequenced in a study of T-cell memory formation after mild COVID-19. Via MiXCR, TCRdb re-called the 5' RACE reads, giving one row per CDR3 protein. The table records under 200,000 distinct CDR3 sequences, 31% of them present only once. Sequenced sample: PBMCs or a T cell subset sorted from them (not recorded which). The source is an adult woman who had mild COVID-19 (a few samples of this study predate the infection). Cell type and time point are not known.

V and J are TRBV7-9 and TRBJ2-1; D remains unclear. The CDR3 loop spans 15 amino acids. Germline loops: CDR1 SEHNR, CDR2 FQNEAQ (reference sequence). Trimming stripped 5 bases from V and 0 bases from J, with 11 bases between. The CDR3 sequence: CASSPKWISYNEQFF. The DNA of the CDR3 is TGTGCCAGCAGCCCGAAATGGATCTCCTACAATGAGCAGTTCTTC.

This clonotype was picked up a small number of times. This chain connects TRBV18 to TRBJ1-4; weak D call: TRBD1 (6 bases). V was cut by 3 bases and J by 6 bases, with 11 bases left in between. This CDR3 is built from 14 residues. Germline CDR1 KGHSH, CDR2 LQKENI. The CDR3 nucleotides are TGTGCCAGCTCACCCAGGGGATCCGATGAAAAACTGTTTTTT. Its protein is CASSPRGSDEKLFF.

This clonotype was seen more than once but under ten times. This chain links TRBV7-6 with TRBJ1-1; D not certain. The CDR3 is made up of 13 amino acids. CDR1 and CDR2 (germline): SGHVS, FNYEAQ. V was cut by 5 bases and J by 7 bases, with 14 bases left in between. The CDR3 spells CASSLVSGGEAFF. CDR3 in DNA: TGTGCCAGCAGCCTCGTTTCGGGCGGTGAAGCTTTCTTT.

The rearrangement uses TRBV12-3 or TRBV12-4 and TRBJ1-5; D unresolved. V lost 3 bases and J 6 bases, leaving 15 bases between the germline ends. The CDR3 loop spans 15 amino acids. The CDR3 coding sequence is TGTGCCAGCAGTTTTGGCAGCTTCAACCTTCAGCCCCAGCATTTT. Protein: CASSFGSFNLQPQHF.

The chain is built from TRBV6-5 and TRBJ2-7; no firm D call. The CDR3 totals 15 residues. CDR1 and CDR2 (germline): MNHEY, SVGAGI. V lost 0 bases to trimming and J lost 4 bases, with 13 bases between them. CDR3 coding DNA: TGTGCCAGCAGTTACTCGAGTCTATGGGGTTACGAGCAGTACTTC. Amino acids: CASSYSSLWGYEQYF.

This clonotype appeared a single time. The chain couples TRBV27 to TRBJ2-1, with TRBD2 matching over 10 bases. Germline values: CDR1 MNHEY, CDR2 SMNVEV (reference sequence). The length of the CDR3 is 15 residues. V lost 2 bases and J lost 7; bases outside the gene matches: 5. Written as DNA, the CDR3 is TGTGCCAGCAGTTTAAGGTCTAGCGGGGGTAATGAGCAGTTCTTC. This gives the protein CASSLRSSGGNEQFF.

This clonotype has only a few counts. The chain links TRBV7-9 to TRBJ2-1, with D hard to call. V lost 7 bases, J lost 2 bases, and 9 bases lay in between. The CDR3 is made up of 13 amino acids. The V gene's germline CDR1 is SEHNR and CDR2 FQNEAQ (reference sequence). This CDR3 is CASMANTYNEQFF. CDR3 sequence (DNA): TGTGCCAGCATGGCAAATACCTACAATGAGCAGTTCTTC.

The sample holds a few counts of this clonotype. This rearrangement joins TRBV2 to TRBJ1-1; perhaps TRBD1 as D (6 bases). Trimming pared 8 bases from V and 0 bases from J, leaving 10 bases between. Germline V CDR1 and CDR2: SNHLY, FYNNEI. There are 13 residues in the CDR3. CDR3 in DNA: TGTGCCAGCCGGACAGTTATGAACACTGAAGCTTTCTTT. Residues: CASRTVMNTEAFF.

This clonotype was counted a few times. J is TRBJ1-2 and V is TRBV29-1, with 8 nucleotides matching TRBD1. Germline V gene lookup returns CDR1 SQVTM and CDR2 ANQGSEA. This CDR3 spans 13 amino acids. V lost 4 bases, J lost 7 bases, and 8 bases stayed unmatched. CDR3 nucleotide sequence: TGCAGCGTTGGACAGGGGACCAGCAGTGGCTACACCTTC. Translating gives CSVGQGTSSGYTF.

This clonotype was detected many times. The gene calls are TRBV5-5 and TRBJ2-4; tentative D call: TRBD2 (5 bases). Trimming removed 1 base from V and 0 bases from J, with 14 bases in between. Germline assignment: CDR1 SGHKS and CDR2 YYEKEE (reference sequence). CDR3 size: 17 residues. CDR3 sequence reads: CASSLNGAAVAKNIQYF. DNA for the CDR3: TGTGCCAGCAGCTTGAACGGAGCGGCAGTAGCCAAAAACATTCAGTACTTC. Combining the CDR3 with reference TRBV5-5 and TRBJ2-4 gives the whole variable domain DAGVTQSPTHLIKTRGQQVTLRCSPISGHKSVSWYQQVLGQGPQFIFQYYEKEERGRGNFPDRFSARQFPNYSSELNVNALLLGDSALYLCASSLNGAAVAKNIQYFGAGTRLSVL.

By sample share, this clonotype is medium-sized. The chain has TRBV20-1 and TRBJ1-1; D remains ambiguous. V lost 3 bases to trimming and J lost 5 bases, with 25 bases between them. Looked up from germline, CDR1 is DFQATT and CDR2 is SNEGSKA (reference sequence). The CDR3 has 17 residues. CDR3 DNA: TGCAGTGCTAGGTCCAGTGGGGAAACGTCGGGTGAGACTGAAGCTTTCTTT. Translated: CSARSSGETSGETEAFF.

V is TRBV2 and J is TRBJ2-1; 12 bases agree with TRBD2. The CDR3 contains 15 residues. In germline, CDR1 is SNHLY, CDR2 FYNNEI. V trimming: 4 bases; J trimming: 16 bases; junction bases outside the gene matches: 14. The CDR3 DNA reads TGTGCCAGCAGTGTACAGGGCGCTTCTAGCGGGAGGGAATTCTTC. This encodes CASSVQGASSGREFF.

The chain uses TRBV6-2 or TRBV6-3 and TRBJ2-3; D is unclear. Germline assignment: CDR1 MNHEY and CDR2 SVGEGT. Between the trimmed V and J ends, which lost 1 base and 3 bases, there was a span of 8 bases. The CDR3 consists of 14 residues. The CDR3 is CASSYFVRTDTQYF. For the CDR3, the DNA is TGTGCCAGCAGTTACTTCGTACGTACAGATACGCAGTATTTT.

This clonotype has a handful of counts. This chain links TRBV29-1 with TRBJ2-7; D gene unclear. Trimming left V 4 bases short and J 3 bases short, with 13 bases between. Germline-derived CDR1 and CDR2 are SQVTM and ANQGSEA. CDR3 length: 13 amino acids. The CDR3 DNA sequence: TGCAGCGTTGTTTCCCGGGCCGACTACGAGCAGTACTTC. It specifies CSVVSRADYEQYF.

This clonotype showed up just a few times. V usage is TRBV6-6 and J usage is TRBJ2-2; perhaps TRBD1 as D (6 bases). This CDR3 has 15 amino acids. With 7 bases removed from V and 5 bases from J, the gap between germline ends came to 17 bases. CDR1 and CDR2 (germline): MNHNY, SVGAGI (reference sequence). The CDR3 is CASTDRQGWTGELFF. DNA for the CDR3: TGTGCCAGCACCGACCGCCAGGGGTGGACCGGGGAGCTGTTTTTT.

This chain links TRBV12-3 or TRBV12-4 with TRBJ1-1, with 9 bases fitting TRBD1. The V segment lost 5 bases and the J segment 5 bases; nucleotides outside the gene matches: 6. The CDR3 loop spans 14 amino acids. This chain's CDR3 is CASSPTGGLTEAFF. The CDR3 nucleotides read TGTGCCAGCAGTCCGACAGGGGGGTTGACTGAAGCTTTCTTT.

The chain carries TRBV4-2 and TRBJ2-5; D ambiguous. Deletions cut 3 bases from V and 5 bases from J, with 7 bases between. The CDR3 totals 12 residues. CDR1 is LGHNA, CDR2 YNFKEQ, per germline. The CDR3 loop is CASSHGGETQYF. For the CDR3, the DNA is TGTGCCAGCAGCCATGGTGGCGAGACCCAGTACTTC.

This clonotype is a singleton in its sample. The J gene is TRBJ1-2, the V gene TRBV20-1; 9 bases map to TRBD1. V lost 3 bases and J lost 3; bases outside the gene matches: 2. Per germline, CDR1 DFQATT and CDR2 SNEGSKA (reference sequence). This CDR3 is 13 amino acids long. CDR3 nucleotides: TGCAGTGCTAGTAGACAGGGGGACTATGGCTACACCTTC. Translating it yields CSASRQGDYGYTF.

The chain couples TRBV7-3 to TRBJ1-1, with 10 nucleotides matching TRBD1. The germline V gene encodes CDR1 SGHTA and CDR2 FQGTGA. V was pared by 3 bases and J by 9 bases, with 4 bases of the junction left unmatched. CDR3 length: 13 amino acids. For the CDR3, the DNA is TGTGCCAGCAGCTTTGGGACAGGGGATCAAGCTTTCTTT. Translated, it gives CASSFGTGDQAFF.

A few counts support this clonotype. The chain links TRBV7-2 to TRBJ1-1, with TRBD1 as a possible D gene (5 bases). V shed 2 bases and J shed 0 bases, with 16 bases lying between them. The CDR3 covers 17 residues. CDR1 and CDR2 (germline): SGHTA, FQGNSA. The CDR3 sequence: CASSLLPMTVLNTEAFF. CDR3 nucleotides: TGTGCCAGCAGCTTACTTCCCATGACAGTATTGAACACTGAAGCTTTCTTT.

This clonotype has more than one count but fewer than ten. V gene TRBV7-2 combines with J gene TRBJ2-2; D is undetermined. Deletions cut 5 bases from V and 4 bases from J, with 20 bases between. The CDR3 consists of 17 residues. Looked up from germline, CDR1 is SGHTA and CDR2 is FQGNSA. CDR3 sequence: CASSVPGVGWGTGELFF. CDR3 DNA: TGTGCCAGCAGCGTACCGGGTGTGGGGTGGGGCACCGGGGAGCTGTTTTTT.